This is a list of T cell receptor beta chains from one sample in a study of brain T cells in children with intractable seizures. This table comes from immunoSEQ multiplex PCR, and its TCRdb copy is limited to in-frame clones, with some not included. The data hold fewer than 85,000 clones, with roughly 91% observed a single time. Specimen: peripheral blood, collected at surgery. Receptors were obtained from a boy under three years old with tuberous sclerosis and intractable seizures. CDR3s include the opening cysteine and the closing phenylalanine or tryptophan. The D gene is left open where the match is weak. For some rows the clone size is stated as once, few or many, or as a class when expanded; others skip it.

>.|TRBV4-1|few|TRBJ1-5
TGCGCCAGCAGCCAAGATGGTACAGTAGATCAGCCCCAGCATTTT
CASSQDGTVDQPQHF
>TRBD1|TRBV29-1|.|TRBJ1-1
TGCAGCGTTGAAGTTGGGGGAAATAGGGGGCATGGAGCTTTCTTT
CSVEVGGNRGHGAFF
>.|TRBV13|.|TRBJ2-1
TGTGCCAGCAGCTTAGTACCCTCCTTGGTCCAGGGGGCGGGAGACAATGAGCAGTTCTTC
CASSLVPSLVQGAGDNEQFF
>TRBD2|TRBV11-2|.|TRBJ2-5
TGTGCCAGCAGGAGTACAGAGCGGGAAAGAGAGGAGACCCAGTACTTC
CASRSTEREREETQYF
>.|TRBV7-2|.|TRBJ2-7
TGTGCCAGCAGCCCATCTGGGAGAACCTACGAGCAGTACTTC
CASSPSGRTYEQYF
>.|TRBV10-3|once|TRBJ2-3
TGTGCCATCACGTTCCGGGATACGCAGTATTTT
CAITFRDTQYF
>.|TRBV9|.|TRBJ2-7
TGTGCCAGCAGCCCGTCGACTAGCTCCTACGAGCAGTACTTC
CASSPSTSSYEQYF
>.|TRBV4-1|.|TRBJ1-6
TGCGCCAGCAGCCCCGTCCAGCAAAATTCACCCCTCCACTTT
CASSPVQQNSPLHF
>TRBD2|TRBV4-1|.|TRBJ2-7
TGCGCCAGCAGCCAAGATTTCGGACTAGGCTTTCGCGAGCAGTACTTC
CASSQDFGLGFREQYF
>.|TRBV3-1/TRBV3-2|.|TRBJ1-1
TGTGCCAGCAGCCTCGTGGGGGTTGAAGCTTTCTTT
CASSLVGVEAFF
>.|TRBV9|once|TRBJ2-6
TGTGCCAGCAGACAGGGTGGGGCCAACGTCCTGACTTTC
CASRQGGANVLTF
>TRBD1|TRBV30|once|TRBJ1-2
TGTGCCTGGAGGGGACAGGGTAACTATGGCTACACCTTC
CAWRGQGNYGYTF
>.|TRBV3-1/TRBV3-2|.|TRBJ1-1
TGTGCCAGCAGCCACCGGACCCTCGGGGCTTTCTTT
CASSHRTLGAFF
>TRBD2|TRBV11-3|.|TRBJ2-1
TGTGCCAGCAGCTTAGTGGGGGGACTATATGCTGAGCAGTTCTTC
CASSLVGGLYAEQFF
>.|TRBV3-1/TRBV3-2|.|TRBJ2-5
TGTGCCAGCAGCCAAACGACGGGGTTAAGGGAGACCCAGTACTTC
CASSQTTGLRETQYF
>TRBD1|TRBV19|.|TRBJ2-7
TGTGCCAGTAGTTTCCTCAGGGGGTACGAGCAGTACTTC
CASSFLRGYEQYF
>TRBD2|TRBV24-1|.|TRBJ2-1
TGTGCCACCAGGGGGACTAGCGGGAAAAATGAGCAGTTCTTC
CATRGTSGKNEQFF
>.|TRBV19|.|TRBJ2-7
TGTGCCAGTAGTATAGAAGGGACTCGCCTCTACGAGCAGTACTTC
CASSIEGTRLYEQYF
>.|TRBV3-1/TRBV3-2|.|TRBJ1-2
TGTGCCAGCAGCCAAGGAGGCAGGGTATATGGCTACACCTTC
CASSQGGRVYGYTF
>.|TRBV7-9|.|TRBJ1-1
TGTGCCAGCAGCTTAGCCGGGACAACCACGAACACTGAAGCTTTCTTT
CASSLAGTTTNTEAFF
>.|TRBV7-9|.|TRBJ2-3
TGTGCCAGCGACCGGGACCTATCCGGCACAGATACGCAGTATTTT
CASDRDLSGTDTQYF
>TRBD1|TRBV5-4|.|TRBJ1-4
TGTGCCAGCAGCTTGGATCCTCAGGGGGACGAAAAACTGTTTTTT
CASSLDPQGDEKLFF